Shown below are 2 T cell receptor beta chains from a single sample sequenced in a study of early T cells in non-severe SARS-CoV-2 infection. TCRdb ran MiXCR on the 5' RACE reads and lists one entry per CDR3 protein. The data show tens of thousands of distinct CDR3 sequences, with roughly 7% seen just once and approximately 8% held by the top ten. The sequencing input was whole blood. Every receptor here comes from an adult who was a healthcare worker with PCR-confirmed SARS-CoV-2 infection or an uninfected control (not recorded which).

This clonotype was found many times. One end of the junction fails to match germline, which may point to a read error. The chain has TRBV6-5 and TRBJ1-3; D perhaps matches TRBD1 (5 bases). The germline CDR1 and CDR2 sequences are MNHEY and SVGAGI. The CDR3 has 13 residues. The CDR3 loop reads CASGRQSENTIYF. The CDR3 DNA sequence: TGTGCCAGCGGACGACAGTCTGAAAACACCATATATTTT.

This clonotype was seen at least ten times. The V call is TRBV7-9, the J call TRBJ2-4; maybe TRBD2 (6 bases). The V end lost 7 bases, the J end lost 7 bases, and 20 bases lay between the germline ends. Germline V CDR1 and CDR2: SEHNR, FQNEAQ (reference sequence). The CDR3 totals 15 residues. DNA of the CDR3: TGTGCCAGCACCGGCGGGGCTCGACGGAATAACATTCAGTACTTC. It yields the protein CASTGGARRNNIQYF.